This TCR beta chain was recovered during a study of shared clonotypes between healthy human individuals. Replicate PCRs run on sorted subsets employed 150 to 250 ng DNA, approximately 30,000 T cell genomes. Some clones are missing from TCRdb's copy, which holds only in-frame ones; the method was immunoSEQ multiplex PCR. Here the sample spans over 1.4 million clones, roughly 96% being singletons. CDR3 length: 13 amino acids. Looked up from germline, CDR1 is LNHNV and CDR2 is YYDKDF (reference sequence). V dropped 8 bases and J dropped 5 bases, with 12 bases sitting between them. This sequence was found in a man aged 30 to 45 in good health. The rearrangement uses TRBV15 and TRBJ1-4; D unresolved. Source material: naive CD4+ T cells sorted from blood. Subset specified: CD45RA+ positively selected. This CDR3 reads CATSREPNEKLFF. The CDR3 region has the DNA TGTGCCACCTCAAGGGAACCGAATGAAAAACTGTTTTTT.